These 9 T cell receptor beta chains share one sample of origin, sequenced in a study of cytomegalovirus exposure and HLA in healthy donors. Clones were sequenced by immunoSEQ multiplex PCR, and TCRdb holds only the in-frame ones, with some missing. Here the sample spans approximately 280,000 clones, around nine tenths being singletons. Sequenced input: PBMCs. The receptors derive from a woman between 18 and 30 years old in good health and CMV-seronegative.

This chain joins TRBV6-5 and TRBJ2-1; the match to TRBD2 covers 7 bases. The V gene end was trimmed by 6 bases and the J gene end by 5 bases; junction bases not matched to a gene: 4. The CDR3 loop spans 13 amino acids. The V gene's germline CDR1 is MNHEY and CDR2 SVGAGI. In nucleotides, the CDR3 is TGTGCCAGCAGAGGACTAGGGAACAATGAGCAGTTCTTC. Translating gives CASRGLGNNEQFF.

V and J are TRBV10-2 and TRBJ2-1; TRBD2 agrees at 11 bases. CDR3 size: 16 residues. The V and J ends lost 4 bases and 9 bases, in that order; junction bases with no gene match: 11. From germline, CDR1 is WSHSY and CDR2 SAAADI. As DNA, the CDR3 is TGCGCCAGCAGTGGCCCTAGCGGGAGGAGGGCTAGTGAGCAGTTCTTC. It yields the protein CASSGPSGRRASEQFF.

CDR3 sequence reads: CATRVDTMSTEAFF. CDR3 DNA: TGTGCCACCAGAGTCGACACCATGAGCACTGAAGCTTTCTTT. The chain uses TRBV15 and TRBJ1-1; D ambiguous. Germline CDR1 is LNHNV and CDR2 is YYDKDF (reference sequence). Trimming removed 6 bases at V and 4 bases at J, with 15 bases between. The CDR3 spans 14 residues. Together with reference TRBV15 and TRBJ1-1, the CDR3 gives the full variable domain: DAMVIQNPRYQVTQFGKPVTLSCSQTLNHNVMYWYQQKSSQAPKLLFHYYDKDFNNEADTPDNFQSRRPNTSFCFLDIRSPGLGDTAMYLCATRVDTMSTEAFFGQGTRLTVV.

The chain joins TRBV27 to TRBJ2-7; possibly TRBD2 for D (6 bases). This CDR3 is built from 13 residues. The V gene lost 8 bases and the J gene lost 6 bases, with 17 bases spanning the gap. Germline V lookup: CDR1 MNHEY, CDR2 SMNVEV (reference sequence). Here the CDR3 DNA reads TGTGCCAGCGGTCCTAGCTTGGGAGGCGAGCAGTACTTC. Encoded protein: CASGPSLGGEQYF.

This clone has only a few counts. A read error may account for a junction end that differs from germline. The chain joins TRBV11-3 to TRBJ2-7; D unclear. Germline loops: CDR1 SGHNT, CDR2 YENEEA. This CDR3 is built from 11 residues. The CDR3 region has the DNA TGTGCCAGCAGCCCTAATCGGTTTCCCATCTTC. It specifies CASSPNRFPIF.

The rearrangement links TRBV28 to TRBJ1-5, with 7 nucleotides matching TRBD1. CDR1 is MDHEN and CDR2 is SYDVKM in the germline V gene. The trim removed 4 bases at V and 7 bases at J, leaving 13 bases unmatched. The CDR3 extends over 16 amino acids. CDR3 region: CASSSDDRVVVQPQHF. The CDR3 nucleotides are TGTGCCAGCAGTTCCGACGACAGGGTTGTTGTACAGCCCCAGCATTTT.

The rearrangement uses TRBV28 and TRBJ2-6; TRBD2 is a possible D gene (5 bases). Germline V CDR1 and CDR2: MDHEN, SYDVKM. The ends were cut back, 6 bases at V and 0 bases at J, with 9 bases in the middle. This CDR3 spans 15 amino acids. CDR3 sequence reads: CASRDGGSGANVLTF. The CDR3 region has the DNA TGTGCCAGCAGGGACGGAGGCTCTGGGGCCAACGTCCTGACTTTC.

The CDR3 spells CATSRDLGGRRPQHF. CDR3 nucleotide sequence: TGTGCCACCAGCAGAGATCTGGGAGGCCGAAGACCCCAGCATTTT. This sequence joins TRBV15 and TRBJ1-5, with no clear D. The V gene's germline CDR1 is LNHNV and CDR2 YYDKDF (reference sequence). V dropped 0 bases and J dropped 10 bases, with 16 bases sitting between them. CDR3 size: 15 residues.

This rearrangement joins TRBV11-2 to TRBJ2-7; 8 bases fit TRBD1. CDR3 size: 15 residues. Unmatched junction bases numbered 13, after V lost 0 bases and J lost 12 bases. Germline V lookup: CDR1 SGHAT, CDR2 FQNNGV. CDR3 nucleotide sequence: TGTGCCAGCAGCTTAGATGGGGGGTTTGGGGGGACAGGGTACTTC. Its translation is CASSLDGGFGGTGYF.